Listed below are T cell receptor beta chains from one sample, sequenced in a study of shared clonotypes between healthy human individuals. Some clones are missing from TCRdb's copy, which holds only in-frame ones; the method was immunoSEQ multiplex PCR. The table shows under 2,000,000 clones, with about 95% occurring only once. Sequencing used naive CD8+ T cells sorted from blood. The receptors derive from a young man in good health. Each CDR3 is given with its conserved first and last residue. The D gene is left open where the match is weak. Expanded clones get a size class; other rows say once, few or many, or leave the size out.

V: TRBV5-4
size: .
D: .
J: TRBJ2-7
DNA: TGTGCCAGCAGCCTTACCTACGAGCAGTACTTC
CDR3: CASSLTYEQYF

V: TRBV29-1
size: .
D: .
J: TRBJ2-1
DNA: TGCAGCGTTTCCGACCCCGGTAATGAGCAGTTCTTC
CDR3: CSVSDPGNEQFF

V: TRBV29-1
size: .
D: .
J: TRBJ1-3
DNA: TGCAGCGCTATTACCCGCGACGGATCTGGAAACACCATATATTTT
CDR3: CSAITRDGSGNTIYF

V: TRBV27
size: .
D: TRBD2
J: TRBJ2-7
DNA: TGTGCCAGCAGTTTCCGCGGGAGCTCCTACGAGCAGTACTTC
CDR3: CASSFRGSSYEQYF

V: TRBV19
size: .
D: TRBD2
J: TRBJ2-7
DNA: TGTGCCAGTAGTGGGGGACTATTCTACGAGCAGTACTTC
CDR3: CASSGGLFYEQYF

V: TRBV10-1
size: .
D: .
J: TRBJ1-5
DNA: TGCGCCAGCAGTGAGGAGGGCGGGCAGCCCCAGCATTTT
CDR3: CASSEEGGQPQHF

V: TRBV18
size: .
D: TRBD1
J: TRBJ1-2
DNA: TGTGCCAGCTCACTCGACTCTGCAGGGGGCGCTTATGGCTACACCTTC
CDR3: CASSLDSAGGAYGYTF

V: TRBV28
size: .
D: TRBD1
J: TRBJ2-3
DNA: TGTGCCAGCAGCAGCACAGGGGGTGCAGATACGCAGTATTTT
CDR3: CASSSTGGADTQYF

V: TRBV6-6
size: .
D: TRBD1
J: TRBJ1-1
DNA: TGTGCCAGCAGTTACACCCCGGACAGGGGGCTCACTGAAGCTTTCTTT
CDR3: CASSYTPDRGLTEAFF

V: TRBV28
size: .
D: .
J: TRBJ2-7
DNA: TGTGCCAGCAGGGTTTCCTTTTCTCACTACGAGCAGTACTTC
CDR3: CASRVSFSHYEQYF

V: TRBV9
size: .
D: .
J: TRBJ2-7
DNA: TGTGCCAGCAGCTCCCCGCCCTCCTACGAGCAGTACTTC
CDR3: CASSSPPSYEQYF

V: TRBV14
size: .
D: .
J: TRBJ2-7
DNA: TGTGCCAGCAGCCAAGATGTGGGAGGAAATGTCCACGAGCAGTACTTC
CDR3: CASSQDVGGNVHEQYF

V: TRBV2
size: .
D: TRBD2
J: TRBJ2-5
DNA: TGTGCCAGCAGCCCCGGGGGGATCCAAGAGACCCAGTACTTC
CDR3: CASSPGGIQETQYF

V: TRBV5-4
size: .
D: .
J: TRBJ1-5
DNA: TGTGCCACTGGCACAGCCAATCAGCCCCAGCATTTT
CDR3: CATGTANQPQHF

V: TRBV15
size: few
D: TRBD1
J: TRBJ1-1
DNA: TGTGCCACCAGCAGAGTGGCAGGGGGCACTGAAGCTTTCTTT
CDR3: CATSRVAGGTEAFF

V: TRBV7-8
size: .
D: TRBD2
J: TRBJ2-7
DNA: TGTGCCAGCAGCTTAGAGGCTAGCGGGGGTTACGAGCAGTACTTC
CDR3: CASSLEASGGYEQYF